This record looks at one TCR beta chain sequence and its context. The data belong to a study of blood T cell repertoires in COVID-19. Germline CDR1 LNHDA, CDR2 SQIVND (reference sequence). The V and J ends lost 3 bases and 7 bases respectively, with 7 bases between them. The CDR3 is 12 residues long. TCRdb's copy holds only in-frame clones and misses some; the assay was immunoSEQ multiplex PCR. The repertoire includes 350,000 to 450,000 clones, about 85% of them detected once, and 3% to 4.5% sits in the top ten. The sample taken for sequencing was peripheral blood. This receptor was taken from a woman aged 18-29 years with acute or convalescent COVID-19. The genes are TRBV19 and TRBJ1-5; D gene ambiguous. In DNA form, the CDR3 reads TGTGCCAGTAGTATGAACCGGCAGCCCCAGCATTTT. This translates into CASSMNRQPQHF.